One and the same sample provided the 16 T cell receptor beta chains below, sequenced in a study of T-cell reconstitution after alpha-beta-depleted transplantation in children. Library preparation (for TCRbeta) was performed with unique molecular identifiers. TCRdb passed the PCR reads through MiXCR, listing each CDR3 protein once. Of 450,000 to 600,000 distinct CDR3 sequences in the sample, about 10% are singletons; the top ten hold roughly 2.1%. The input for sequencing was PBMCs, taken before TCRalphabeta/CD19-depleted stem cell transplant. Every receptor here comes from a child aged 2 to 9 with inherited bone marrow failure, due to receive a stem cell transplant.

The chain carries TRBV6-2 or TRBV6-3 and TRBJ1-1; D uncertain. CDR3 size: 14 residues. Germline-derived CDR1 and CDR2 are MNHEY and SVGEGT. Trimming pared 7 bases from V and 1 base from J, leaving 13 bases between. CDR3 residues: CASTPLGENTEAFF. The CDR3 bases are TGTGCCAGCACCCCACTTGGGGAGAACACTGAAGCTTTCTTT.

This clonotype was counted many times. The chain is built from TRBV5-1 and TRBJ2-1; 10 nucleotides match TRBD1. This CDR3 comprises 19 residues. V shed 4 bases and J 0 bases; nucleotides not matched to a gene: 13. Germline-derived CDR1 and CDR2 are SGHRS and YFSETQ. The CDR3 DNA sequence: TGCGCCAGCAGCATCCCGGGACAGGGGCCCGAAAGCTCCTACAATGAGCAGTTCTTC. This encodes CASSIPGQGPESSYNEQFF.

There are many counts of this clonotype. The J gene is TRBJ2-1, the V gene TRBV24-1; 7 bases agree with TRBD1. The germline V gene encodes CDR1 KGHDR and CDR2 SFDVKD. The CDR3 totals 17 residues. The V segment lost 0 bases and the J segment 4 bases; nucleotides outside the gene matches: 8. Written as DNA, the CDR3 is TGTGCCACCAGTGATTTGGGTCGACAGGGAAGATACAATGAGCAGTTCTTC. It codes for CATSDLGRQGRYNEQFF.

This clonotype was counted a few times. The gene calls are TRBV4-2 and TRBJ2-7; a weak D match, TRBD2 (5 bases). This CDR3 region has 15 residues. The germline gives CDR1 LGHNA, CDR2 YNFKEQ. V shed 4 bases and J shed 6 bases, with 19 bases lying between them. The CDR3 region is CASSPDFGENIEQYF. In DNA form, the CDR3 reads TGTGCCAGCAGCCCCGACTTTGGGGAGAACATCGAGCAGTACTTC.

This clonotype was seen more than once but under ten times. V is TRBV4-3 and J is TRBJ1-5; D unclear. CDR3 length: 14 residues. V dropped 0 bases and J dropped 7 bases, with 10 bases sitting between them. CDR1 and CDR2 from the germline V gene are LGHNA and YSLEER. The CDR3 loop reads CASSQDPGSQPQHF. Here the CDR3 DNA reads TGCGCCAGCAGCCAAGACCCTGGTAGCCAGCCCCAGCATTTT.

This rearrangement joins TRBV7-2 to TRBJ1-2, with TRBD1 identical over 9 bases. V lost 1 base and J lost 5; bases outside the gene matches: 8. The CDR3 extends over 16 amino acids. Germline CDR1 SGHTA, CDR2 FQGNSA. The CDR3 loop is CASSLGPQGAGYGYTF. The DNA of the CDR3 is TGTGCCAGCAGCTTAGGCCCACAGGGGGCAGGGTATGGCTACACCTTC. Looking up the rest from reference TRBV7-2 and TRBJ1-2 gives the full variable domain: GAGVSQSPSNKVTEKGKDVELRCDPISGHTALYWYRQSLGQGLEFLIYFQGNSAPDKSGLPSDRFSAERTGGSVSTLTIQRTQQEDSAVYLCASSLGPQGAGYGYTFGSGTRLTVV.

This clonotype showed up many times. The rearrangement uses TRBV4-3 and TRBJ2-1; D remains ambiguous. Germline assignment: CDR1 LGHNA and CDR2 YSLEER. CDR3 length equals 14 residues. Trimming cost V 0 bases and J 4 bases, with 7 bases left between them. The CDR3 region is CASSQEGSYNEQFF. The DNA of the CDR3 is TGCGCCAGCAGCCAAGAAGGCAGTTACAATGAGCAGTTCTTC.

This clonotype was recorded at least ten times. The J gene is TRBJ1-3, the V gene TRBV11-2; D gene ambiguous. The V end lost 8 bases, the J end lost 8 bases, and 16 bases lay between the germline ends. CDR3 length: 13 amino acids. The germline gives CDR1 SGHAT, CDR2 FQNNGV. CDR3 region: CASSLAYVHTIYF. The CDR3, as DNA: TGTGCCAGCTCCTTAGCTTATGTGCACACCATATATTTT. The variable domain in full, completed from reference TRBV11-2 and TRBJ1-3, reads EAGVAQSPRYKIIEKRQSVAFWCNPISGHATLYWYQQILGQGPKLLIQFQNNGVVDDSQLPKDRFSAERLKGVDSTLKIQPAKLEDSAVYLCASSLAYVHTIYFGEGSWLTVV.

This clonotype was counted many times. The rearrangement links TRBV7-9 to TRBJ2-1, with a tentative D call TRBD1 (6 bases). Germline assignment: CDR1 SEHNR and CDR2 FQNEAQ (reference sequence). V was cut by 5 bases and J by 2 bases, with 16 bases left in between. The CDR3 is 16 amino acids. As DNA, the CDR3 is TGTGCCAGCAGCAGCTCGACAGGCGCTGCCTACAATGAGCAGTTCTTC. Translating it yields CASSSSTGAAYNEQFF.

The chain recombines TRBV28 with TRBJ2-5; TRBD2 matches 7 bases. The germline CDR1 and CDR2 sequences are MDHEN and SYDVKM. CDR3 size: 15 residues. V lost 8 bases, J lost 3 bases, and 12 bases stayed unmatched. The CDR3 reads CASWTGGSGKETQYF. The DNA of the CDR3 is TGTGCCAGCTGGACTGGGGGAAGCGGGAAAGAGACCCAGTACTTC.

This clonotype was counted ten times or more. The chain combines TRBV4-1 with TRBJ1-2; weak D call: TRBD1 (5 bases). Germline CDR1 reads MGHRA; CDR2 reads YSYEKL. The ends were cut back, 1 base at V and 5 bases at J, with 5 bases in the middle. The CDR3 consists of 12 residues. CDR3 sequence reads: CASSQAGYGYTF. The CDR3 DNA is TGCGCCAGCAGCCAAGCAGGGTATGGCTACACCTTC.

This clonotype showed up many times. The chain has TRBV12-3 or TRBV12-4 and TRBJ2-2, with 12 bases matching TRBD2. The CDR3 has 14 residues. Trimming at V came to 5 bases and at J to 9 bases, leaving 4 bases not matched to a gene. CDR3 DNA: TGTGCCAGCAGTGTACTAGCGGGAGGCTGGGAGCTGTTTTTT. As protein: CASSVLAGGWELFF.

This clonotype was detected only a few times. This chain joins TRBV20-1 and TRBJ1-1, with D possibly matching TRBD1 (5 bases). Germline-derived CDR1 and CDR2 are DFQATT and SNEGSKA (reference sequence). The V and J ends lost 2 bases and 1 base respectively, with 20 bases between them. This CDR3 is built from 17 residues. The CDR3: CSARKAGTKGPNTEAFF. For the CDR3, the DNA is TGCAGTGCTAGAAAAGCCGGGACCAAGGGCCCGAACACTGAAGCTTTCTTT.

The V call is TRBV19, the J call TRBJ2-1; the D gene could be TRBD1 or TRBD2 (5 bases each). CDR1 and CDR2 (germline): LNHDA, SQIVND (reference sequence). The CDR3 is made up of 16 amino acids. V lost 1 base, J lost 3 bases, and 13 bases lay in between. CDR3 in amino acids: CASSIVAGSFYNEQFF. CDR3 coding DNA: TGTGCCAGTAGTATAGTTGCAGGGAGCTTCTACAATGAGCAGTTCTTC.

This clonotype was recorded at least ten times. CDR3 residues: CASSLALGSIEQYF. The CDR3, as DNA: TGTGCCAGCAGCTTAGCACTAGGATCGATCGAGCAGTACTTC. This sequence joins TRBV7-2 and TRBJ2-7; the D gene is possibly TRBD2 (5 bases). V lost 0 bases, J lost 6 bases, and 12 bases lay in between. Germline loops: CDR1 SGHTA, CDR2 FQGNSA. The CDR3 runs 14 residues.

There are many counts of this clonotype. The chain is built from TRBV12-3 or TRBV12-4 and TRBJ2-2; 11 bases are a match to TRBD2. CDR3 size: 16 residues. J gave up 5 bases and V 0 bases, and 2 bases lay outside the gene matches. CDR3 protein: CASSLARLAGTGELFF. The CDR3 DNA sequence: TGTGCCAGCAGTTTAGCCCGACTAGCGGGGACCGGGGAGCTGTTTTTT.